A single sample gave rise to the 11 T cell receptor beta chains below, sequenced in a study of identical twins. From the 5' RACE reads, TCRdb called clonotypes with MiXCR, one entry per CDR3 protein. The sample consists of 600,000 to 700,000 distinct CDR3 sequences, approximately 21% of them appearing once. These data were also reused for a study on T cells expressing NK-cell markers.

What was sequenced was PBMCs. The receptors shown here come from a young woman in good health.

This sequence joins TRBV11-2 and TRBJ2-7; no clear D. The germline V and J ends were trimmed by 6 bases and 3 bases, with 18 bases remaining between them. Germline V gives CDR1 SGHAT, CDR2 FQNNGV. This CDR3 has 15 residues. The CDR3 region is CASRSIKGDNYEQYF. The CDR3 nucleotides are TGTGCCAGCAGGTCGATCAAGGGCGACAACTACGAGCAGTACTTC.

V and J are TRBV9 and TRBJ1-2; the D gene is possibly TRBD1 (6 bases). Germline CDR1 is SGDLS and CDR2 is YYNGEE. V lost 7 bases and J 2 bases, leaving 9 bases between the germline ends. This CDR3 spans 12 amino acids. The CDR3 spells CASGRGNYGYTF. The CDR3, as DNA: TGTGCCAGCGGCAGGGGCAACTATGGCTACACCTTC.

V gene TRBV30 combines with J gene TRBJ2-3, with no clear D. Germline V gene sequence: CDR1 GTSNPN, CDR2 SVGIG (reference sequence). V was trimmed by 5 bases and J by 2 bases, leaving 14 bases between them. The CDR3 has 14 amino acids. The CDR3 DNA reads TGTGCCTGGCTCAGAGGCCGCCACACAGATACGCAGTATTTT. Its translation is CAWLRGRHTDTQYF.

This clonotype was found a few times. The rearrangement uses TRBV5-6 and TRBJ2-7; no reliable D call. V was trimmed by 6 bases and J by 0 bases, leaving 13 bases between them. The CDR3 has 14 amino acids. Germline CDR1 and CDR2: SGHDT and YYEEEE. CDR3 nucleotide sequence: TGTGCCAGCAACATCGATCCTAGCTCCTACGAGCAGTACTTC. This codes for CASNIDPSSYEQYF. The complete variable domain, with remaining parts taken from reference TRBV5-6 and TRBJ2-7, reads DAGVTQSPTHLIKTRGQQVTLRCSPKSGHDTVSWYQQALGQGPQFIFQYYEEEERQRGNFPDRFSGHQFPNYSSELNVNALLLGDSALYLCASNIDPSSYEQYFGPGTRLTVT.

The chain employs TRBV27 and TRBJ2-1, with a possible D match to TRBD2 (6 bases). The CDR3 consists of 16 residues. The V end was cut by 5 bases, the J end by 8 bases, with 22 bases between. Germline-derived CDR1 and CDR2 are MNHEY and SMNVEV (reference sequence). CDR3 nucleotides: TGTGCCAGCAGTCTTAAGACACTCCTGGGGGGAGATGAGCAGTTCTTC. It yields the protein CASSLKTLLGGDEQFF.

The sample holds many counts of this clonotype. A junction boundary mismatches the germline segment, possibly from a read error. CDR3 sequence (DNA): TGTGCCAGCAACCAAGGGGGGTCCTACAATGAGCAGTTCTTC. It yields the protein CASNQGGSYNEQFF. The rearrangement joins TRBV4-2 to TRBJ2-1; the D gene could be TRBD1 or TRBD2 (6 bases each). The CDR3 runs 14 residues. The germline gives CDR1 LGHNA, CDR2 YNFKEQ.

The sample holds many counts of this clonotype. The V and J genes are TRBV20-1 and TRBJ2-5; 8 nucleotides line up with TRBD2. The CDR3 spans 13 residues. CDR1 and CDR2 (germline): DFQATT, SNEGSKA (reference sequence). With 6 bases clipped from V and 5 bases from J, the junction kept 8 bases outside the gene matches. In nucleotides, the CDR3 is TGCAGTGCCCGAGCGGGAGATAGGGAGACCCAGTACTTC. Protein sequence: CSARAGDRETQYF.

The V and J genes are TRBV6-1 and TRBJ2-5; the D gene could be TRBD1 or TRBD2 (5 bases each). V was cut by 6 bases and J by 5 bases, with 16 bases left in between. CDR1 and CDR2 from the germline V gene are MNHNS and SASEGT. The CDR3 runs 14 residues. The CDR3 nucleotides read TGTGCCAGCAGCCCCGGGGCAGGGTGGGAGACCCAGTACTTC. Its protein is CASSPGAGWETQYF.

The gene calls are TRBV20-1 and TRBJ2-3; 9 bases align to TRBD2. V lost 2 bases to trimming and J lost 4 bases; unmatched junction nucleotides: 7. The CDR3 has 15 residues. Germline CDR1 and CDR2: DFQATT and SNEGSKA (reference sequence). The chain's CDR3 is CSARLAGQIADTQYF. The CDR3 DNA follows: TGCAGTGCTAGACTAGCGGGGCAAATTGCAGATACGCAGTATTTT.

The table lists this clonotype with many counts. J is TRBJ2-7 and V is TRBV12-3 or TRBV12-4; D tentatively reads TRBD1 or TRBD2 (5 bases each). The CDR3 spans 12 residues. V was cut by 8 bases and J by 1 base, with 9 bases left in between. CDR3 bases: TGTGCCAGCGAGGGGAGTTCCTACGAGCAGTACTTC. Its translation is CASEGSSYEQYF.

The CDR3 sequence is CASSLDDSPEAFF. In nucleotides, the CDR3 is TGCGCCAGCAGCTTGGATGACAGTCCTGAAGCTTTCTTT. V and J are TRBV5-1 and TRBJ1-1; the D gene is possibly TRBD1 (5 bases). The CDR3 extends over 13 amino acids. V was trimmed by 0 bases and J by 6 bases, leaving 9 bases between them. Germline V lookup: CDR1 SGHRS, CDR2 YFSETQ.